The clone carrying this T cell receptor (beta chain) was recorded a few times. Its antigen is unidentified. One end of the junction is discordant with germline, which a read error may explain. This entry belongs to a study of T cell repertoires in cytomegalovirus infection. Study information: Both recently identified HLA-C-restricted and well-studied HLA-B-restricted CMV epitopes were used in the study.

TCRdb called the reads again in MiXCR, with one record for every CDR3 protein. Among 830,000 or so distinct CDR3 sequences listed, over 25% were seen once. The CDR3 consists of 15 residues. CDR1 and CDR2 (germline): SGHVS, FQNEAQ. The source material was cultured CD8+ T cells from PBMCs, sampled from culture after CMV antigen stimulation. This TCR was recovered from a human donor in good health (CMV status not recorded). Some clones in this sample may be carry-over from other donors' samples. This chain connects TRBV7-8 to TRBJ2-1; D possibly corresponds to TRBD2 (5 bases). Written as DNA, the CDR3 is TGTGTCAGCAGCTTAGCGTCTAGGTCCTACAATGAGCAGTTCTTC. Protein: CVSSLASRSYNEQFF.